Shown below are 8 T cell receptor beta chains from a single sample sequenced in a study. TCRdb independently ran MiXCR on the RT-PCR reads; one entry per CDR3 protein. The sample holds more than 600,000 distinct CDR3 sequences, 12% to 15% seen once. The sequenced sample consisted of memory CD4+ T cells from blood. These receptors were taken from a female donor in good health, serving as a healthy control.

This clonotype was recorded many times. This chain connects TRBV6-5 to TRBJ1-6, with a possible D match to TRBD1 (5 bases). V was cut by 2 bases and J by 9 bases, with 14 bases left in between. Germline V gene data show CDR1 as MNHEY and CDR2 as SVGAGI. CDR3 size: 15 residues. CDR3 in DNA: TGTGCCAGCAGTTACGATTGGGGGTTACGTTCACCCCTCCACTTT. It translates to CASSYDWGLRSPLHF.

This sequence joins TRBV29-1 and TRBJ1-1, with 8 bases lining up with TRBD1. Germline assignment: CDR1 SQVTM and CDR2 ANQGSEA. The CDR3 sequence is 11 residues long. V lost 7 bases to trimming and J lost 7 bases; unmatched junction nucleotides: 5. For the CDR3, the DNA is TGCAGCGGACGACAGGGGAATGAAGCTTTCTTT. It codes for CSGRQGNEAFF.

This clonotype was detected ten times or more. The V call is TRBV20-1, the J call TRBJ2-3, with 10 positions matching TRBD2. This CDR3 comprises 13 residues. CDR1 DFQATT and CDR2 SNEGSKA come from the germline V gene (reference sequence). The DNA of the CDR3 is TGCAGAGGTAGCGGGGGGAACACAGATACGCAGTATTTT. This codes for CRGSGGNTDTQYF.

This rearrangement joins TRBV7-2 to TRBJ2-4, with D uncertain. The ends were cut back, 1 base at V and 2 bases at J, with 15 bases in the middle. Per the germline V gene, CDR1 is SGHTA and CDR2 is FQGNSA. The length of the CDR3 is 17 residues. In DNA form, the CDR3 reads TGTGCCAGCAGCTTAGTTTTATCTACGCTATCCAAAAACATTCAGTACTTC. It yields the protein CASSLVLSTLSKNIQYF. Full variable domain (remainder filled in from reference TRBV7-2 and TRBJ2-4): GAGVSQSPSNKVTEKGKDVELRCDPISGHTALYWYRQSLGQGLEFLIYFQGNSAPDKSGLPSDRFSAERTGGSVSTLTIQRTQQEDSAVYLCASSLVLSTLSKNIQYFGAGTRLSVL.

This clonotype has ten or more counts. The rearrangement links TRBV12-3 or TRBV12-4 to TRBJ1-3, with TRBD1 matching 7 bases. V lost 6 bases, J lost 5 bases, and 7 bases stayed unmatched. The CDR3 loop spans 14 amino acids. DNA of the CDR3: TGTGCCAGCAGCCGGGGACAGCAAAGAAACACCATATATTTT. Its protein is CASSRGQQRNTIYF.

This clonotype turned up a few times. The chain uses TRBV5-1 and TRBJ1-4; 7 bases are a match to TRBD1. CDR3 length: 17 amino acids. The V segment lost 4 bases and the J segment 0 bases; nucleotides outside the gene matches: 9. Germline CDR1 SGHRS, CDR2 YFSETQ. DNA for the CDR3: TGCGCCAGCAGCGCCAAGAGCGGGACAGCAACTAATGAAAAACTGTTTTTT. This sequence encodes CASSAKSGTATNEKLFF.

This clonotype was picked up many times. CDR3 nucleotide sequence: TGTGCCAGCAGCCCTGGACAGGGCCTCCAAGAGACCCAGTACTTC. Its protein is CASSPGQGLQETQYF. This chain joins TRBV7-9 and TRBJ2-5; 8 bases are shared with TRBD1. This CDR3 has 15 residues. The V and J ends lost 5 bases and 1 base, in that order; junction bases with no gene match: 6. Germline V CDR1 and CDR2: SEHNR, FQNEAQ (reference sequence).

CDR3 sequence: CASSQVGSTDTQYF. Here the CDR3 DNA reads TGTGCCAGCAGCCAAGTAGGAAGCACAGATACGCAGTATTTT. The chain has TRBV4-2 and TRBJ2-3; D remains ambiguous. From germline, CDR1 is LGHNA and CDR2 YNFKEQ. Deletions cut 1 base from V and 0 bases from J, with 5 bases between. CDR3 length equals 14 residues.